The 2 T cell receptor beta chains below come from one sample, sequenced in a study of blood T cell repertoires in COVID-19. The assay was immunoSEQ multiplex PCR, and TCRdb's table has in-frame clones only and misses some. This sample has around 140,000 clones, with around 81% found just once. Sequencing was carried out using peripheral blood. The receptor set was obtained from a human donor in a cohort sampled during active COVID-19.

The V call is TRBV19, the J call TRBJ1-4, with 12 bases that match TRBD1. CDR1 and CDR2 from the germline V gene are LNHDA and SQIVND (reference sequence). The CDR3 contains 13 residues. V trimming: 8 bases; J trimming: 8 bases; junction bases outside the gene matches: 3. The CDR3 DNA sequence: TGTGCCAGTGGGGACAGGGGGCGGGAAAAACTGTTTTTT. Amino acid sequence: CASGDRGREKLFF.

The gene calls are TRBV14 and TRBJ1-6, with D unclear. Germline assignment: CDR1 SGHDN and CDR2 FVKESK. V gave up 0 bases and J gave up 7 bases, with 7 bases separating them. The CDR3 extends over 14 amino acids. This CDR3 is CASSQDFSNSPLHF. The CDR3 DNA sequence: TGTGCCAGCAGCCAAGATTTTAGCAATTCACCCCTCCACTTT.